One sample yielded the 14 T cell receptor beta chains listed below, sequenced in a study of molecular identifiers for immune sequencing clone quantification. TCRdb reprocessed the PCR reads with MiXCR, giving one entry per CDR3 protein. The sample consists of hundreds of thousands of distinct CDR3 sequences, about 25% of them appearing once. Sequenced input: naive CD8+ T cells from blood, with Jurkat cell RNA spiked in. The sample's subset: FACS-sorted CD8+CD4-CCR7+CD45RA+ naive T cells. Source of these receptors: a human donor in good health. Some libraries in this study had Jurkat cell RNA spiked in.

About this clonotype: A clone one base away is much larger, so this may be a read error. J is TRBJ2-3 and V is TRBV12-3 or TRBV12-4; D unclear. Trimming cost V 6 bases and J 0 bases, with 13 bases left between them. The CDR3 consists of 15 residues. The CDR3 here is CASRSLKGSTDTQYF. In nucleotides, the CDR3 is TGTGCCAGCAGATCCCTTAAGGGAAGCACAGATACGCAGTATTTT.

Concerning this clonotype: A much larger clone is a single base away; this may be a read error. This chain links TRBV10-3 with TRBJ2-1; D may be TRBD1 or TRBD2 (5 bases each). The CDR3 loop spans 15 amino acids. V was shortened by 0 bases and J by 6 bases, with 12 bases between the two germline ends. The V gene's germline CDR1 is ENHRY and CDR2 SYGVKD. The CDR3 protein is CAISESMGPSNEQFF. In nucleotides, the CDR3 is TGTGCCATCAGTGAGTCCATGGGACCAAGCAATGAGCAGTTCTTC.

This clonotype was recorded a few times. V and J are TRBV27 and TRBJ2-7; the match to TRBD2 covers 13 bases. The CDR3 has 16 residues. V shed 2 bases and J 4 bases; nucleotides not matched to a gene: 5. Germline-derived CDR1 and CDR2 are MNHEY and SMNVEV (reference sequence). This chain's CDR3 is CASSLRTSGSRYEQYF. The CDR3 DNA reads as TGTGCCAGCAGTTTAAGGACTAGCGGGAGTAGGTACGAGCAGTACTTC.

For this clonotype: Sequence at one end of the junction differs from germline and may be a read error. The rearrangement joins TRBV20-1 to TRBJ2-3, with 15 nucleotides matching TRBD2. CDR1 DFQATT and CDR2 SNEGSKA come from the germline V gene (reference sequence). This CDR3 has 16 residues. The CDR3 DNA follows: TGCAGTGCTAACGGACTAGCGGGGGGGATGACAGGTACGCAGTATTTT. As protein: CSANGLAGGMTGTQYF.

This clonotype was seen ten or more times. CDR3 in amino acids: CASSQGQYQETQYF. The DNA of the CDR3 is TGTGCCAGCAGCCAAGGGCAGTACCAAGAGACCCAGTACTTC. The J gene is TRBJ2-5, the V gene TRBV14; D not certain. Germline V gives CDR1 SGHDN, CDR2 FVKESK. CDR3 size: 14 residues. Trimming took 1 base from V and 0 from J, leaving 6 bases between them.

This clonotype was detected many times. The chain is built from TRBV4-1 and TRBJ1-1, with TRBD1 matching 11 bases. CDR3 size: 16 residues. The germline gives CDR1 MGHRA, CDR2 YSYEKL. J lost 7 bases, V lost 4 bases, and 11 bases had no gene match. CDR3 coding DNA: TGCGCCAGCAGCCCCTCCCAGGACAGGGGGCAGTTTGAAGCTTTCTTT. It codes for CASSPSQDRGQFEAFF.

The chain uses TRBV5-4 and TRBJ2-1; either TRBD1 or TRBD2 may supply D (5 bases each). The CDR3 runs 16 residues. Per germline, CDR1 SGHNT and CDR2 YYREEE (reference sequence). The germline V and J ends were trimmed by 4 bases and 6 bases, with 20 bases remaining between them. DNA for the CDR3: TGTGCCAGCAGCCGGGACGAGTCTAGCCGGCTCAATGAGCAGTTCTTC. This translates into CASSRDESSRLNEQFF.

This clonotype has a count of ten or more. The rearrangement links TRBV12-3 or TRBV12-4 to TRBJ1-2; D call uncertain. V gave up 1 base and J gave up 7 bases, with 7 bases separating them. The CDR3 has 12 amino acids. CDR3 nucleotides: TGTGCCAGCAGTTTAGAACTCCTTGGCTACACCTTC. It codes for CASSLELLGYTF.

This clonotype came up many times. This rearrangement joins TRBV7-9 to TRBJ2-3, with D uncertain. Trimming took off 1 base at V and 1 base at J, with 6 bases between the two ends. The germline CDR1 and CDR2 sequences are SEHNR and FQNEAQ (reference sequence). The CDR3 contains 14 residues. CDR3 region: CASSLVRGTDTQYF. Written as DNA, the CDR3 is TGTGCCAGCAGCTTAGTACGGGGCACAGATACGCAGTATTTT.

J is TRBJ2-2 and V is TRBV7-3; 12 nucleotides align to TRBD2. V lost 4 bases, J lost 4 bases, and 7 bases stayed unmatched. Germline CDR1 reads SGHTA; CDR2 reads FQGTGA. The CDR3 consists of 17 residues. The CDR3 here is CASSWTSGIKSTGELFF. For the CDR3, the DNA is TGTGCCAGCAGCTGGACTAGCGGGATTAAGAGCACCGGGGAGCTGTTTTTT.

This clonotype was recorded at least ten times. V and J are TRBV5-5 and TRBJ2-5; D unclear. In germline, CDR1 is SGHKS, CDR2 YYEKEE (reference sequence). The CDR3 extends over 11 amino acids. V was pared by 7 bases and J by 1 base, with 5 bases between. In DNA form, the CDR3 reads TGTGCCAGCGGACGCCAAGAGACCCAGTACTTC. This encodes CASGRQETQYF.

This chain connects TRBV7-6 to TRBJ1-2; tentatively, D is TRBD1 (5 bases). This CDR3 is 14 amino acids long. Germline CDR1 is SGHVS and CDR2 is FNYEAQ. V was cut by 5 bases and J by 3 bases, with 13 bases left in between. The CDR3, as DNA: TGTGCCAGCAGCCCGGGGGTTTTGGACTATGGCTACACCTTC. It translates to CASSPGVLDYGYTF.

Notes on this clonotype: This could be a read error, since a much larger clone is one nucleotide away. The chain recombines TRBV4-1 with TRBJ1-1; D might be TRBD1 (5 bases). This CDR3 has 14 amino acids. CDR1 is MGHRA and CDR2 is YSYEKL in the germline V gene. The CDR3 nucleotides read TGCGCCCGCAGCCAAGTCGCGGGGGGGACTGAAGCTTTCTTT. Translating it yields CARSQVAGGTEAFF.

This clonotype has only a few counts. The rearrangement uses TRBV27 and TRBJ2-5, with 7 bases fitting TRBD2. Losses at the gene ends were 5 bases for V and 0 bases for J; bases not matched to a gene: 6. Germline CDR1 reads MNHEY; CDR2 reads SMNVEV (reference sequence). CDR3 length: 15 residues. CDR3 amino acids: CASSPSTSNQETQYF. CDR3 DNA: TGTGCCAGCAGTCCATCGACTAGCAACCAAGAGACCCAGTACTTC.